The source of this T cell receptor (beta chain) is a study of identical twins. In its sample, this clonotype was seen once. Its specificity is unknown. From the 5' RACE reads, TCRdb called clonotypes with MiXCR, one entry per CDR3 protein. The table includes 200,000 or so distinct CDR3 sequences, 15% to 20% detected once. Study-level results: Models, which agreed with sharing between unrelated individuals, nonetheless underestimated the out-of-frame TCR alpha sharing seen in monozygotic twins.

V was pared by 3 bases and J by 0 bases, with 2 bases of the junction left unmatched. The CDR3 has 15 residues. CDR1 is SGDLS, CDR2 YYNGEE, per germline. The same data also contributed to another study, on T cells expressing NK-cell markers.

The chain carries TRBV9 and TRBJ2-7, with 11 bases lining up with TRBD2. The TCR sequence derives from a woman between 18 and 30 years old in good health. Sequenced input: CD8+ T cells sorted from blood. In DNA, the CDR3 is TGTGCCAGCAGCGAGGGGACTAGCGGCTCCTACGAGCAGTACTTC. This translates into CASSEGTSGSYEQYF. Using reference TRBV9 and TRBJ2-7 for the parts outside the CDR3, the full variable domain is DSGVTQTPKHLITATGQRVTLRCSPRSGDLSVYWYQQSLDQGLQFLIQYYNGEERAKGNILERFSAQQFPDLHSELNLSSLELGDSALYFCASSEGTSGSYEQYFGPGTRLTVT.